Listed below are T cell receptor beta chains from one sample, sequenced in a study of shared clonotypes between healthy human individuals. Repertoires were generated with immunoSEQ multiplex PCR, while TCRdb's copy carries only in-frame clones and drops some. The data hold fewer than 1.8 million clones, with less than 99% observed a single time. Sequenced input: naive CD4+ T cells sorted from blood. These TCRs come from a man younger than 40 in good health. Each CDR3 is given with its conserved first and last residue.

J gene | V gene | CDR3 protein
TRBJ2-1 | TRBV28 | CASSHPSGRRAYNEQFF
TRBJ2-6 | TRBV18 | CASSPLSAGGPGANVLTF
TRBJ1-1 | TRBV29-1 | CSVEGATNTEAFF
TRBJ1-1 | TRBV7-2 | CASSQVPRVTEAFF
TRBJ1-5 | TRBV19 | CASSIERYQPQHF
TRBJ2-7 | TRBV29-1 | CSARDIGSSYEQYF
TRBJ1-5 | TRBV5-8 | CASSFIQPQHF
TRBJ1-1 | TRBV28 | CASSLQGRSTEAFF
TRBJ2-1 | TRBV29-1 | CSIDGLAGVRDSYNEQFF
TRBJ2-1 | TRBV5-1 | CASSLTPGAYNEQFF
TRBJ2-2 | TRBV10-3 | CATLAGVESGELFF
TRBJ2-1 | TRBV18 | CASSLIALSGGAYNEQFF
TRBJ2-7 | TRBV9 | CASSVGVSGTGSYEQYF
TRBJ2-1 | TRBV29-1 | CSVEVGGGSSYNEQFF
TRBJ2-1 | TRBV15 | CATSRDSGRVNEQFF
TRBJ2-1 | TRBV18 | CASSPGTGSYNEQFF
TRBJ2-7 | TRBV5-6 | CASSRRDSPREQYF
TRBJ2-1 | TRBV5-1 | CASSLVGFNEQFF
TRBJ2-3 | TRBV7-7 | CASSSSKRTIRTDTQYF
TRBJ1-2 | TRBV5-4 | CASSDAGNYGYTF
TRBJ1-2 | TRBV5-4 | CASSLSAGYGYTF
TRBJ2-5 | TRBV5-1 | CASSLNTGEETQYF
TRBJ2-4 | TRBV14 | CASSQDPIFDKTIAKNIQYF
TRBJ2-5 | TRBV6-6 | CASSYLASETQYF
TRBJ2-2 | TRBV19 | CASSILVAGARFF
TRBJ2-3 | TRBV4-1 | CASSNTGTSGNTDTQYF
TRBJ2-3 | TRBV4-3 | CASSQPGLAGVLDTQYF
TRBJ1-5 | TRBV28 | CASSTNRVTQPQHF
TRBJ2-7 | TRBV28 | CANARLAGGNQMTYEQYF
TRBJ2-1 | TRBV9 | CASSVMWQLSTNEQFF
TRBJ2-7 | TRBV28 | CASSLQGLAGVNEQYF
TRBJ2-7 | TRBV4-2 | CASSRSTSADGEQYF